This T cell receptor (beta chain) appears in the sequencing data of a study of blood T cell repertoires in COVID-19. Background on the study: T cells, B-cell-depleted T cells, or PBMCs provided the cDNA or gDNA that served as material.

CDR3 length: 18 amino acids. Germline CDR1 SEHNR, CDR2 FQNEAQ (reference sequence). V shed 6 bases, J shed 3 bases, and the junction held 14 bases outside the gene matches. Libraries were prepared by immunoSEQ multiplex PCR; TCRdb keeps only in-frame clonotypes and omits some of them. The sample carries roughly 150,000 clones, more than 75% recorded once. Recruited during active infection, patients (from Seattle) were subsequently followed longitudinally. V is TRBV7-9 and J is TRBJ1-1, with 12 nucleotides matching TRBD1. This clonotype originated in an elderly woman with COVID-19, enrolled during active disease. The sequencing sample was made of peripheral blood. The CDR3 loop is CASRTRDRGRGWDTEAFF. CDR3 DNA sequence: TGTGCCAGCAGAACTCGGGACAGGGGGCGCGGCTGGGACACTGAAGCTTTCTTT.